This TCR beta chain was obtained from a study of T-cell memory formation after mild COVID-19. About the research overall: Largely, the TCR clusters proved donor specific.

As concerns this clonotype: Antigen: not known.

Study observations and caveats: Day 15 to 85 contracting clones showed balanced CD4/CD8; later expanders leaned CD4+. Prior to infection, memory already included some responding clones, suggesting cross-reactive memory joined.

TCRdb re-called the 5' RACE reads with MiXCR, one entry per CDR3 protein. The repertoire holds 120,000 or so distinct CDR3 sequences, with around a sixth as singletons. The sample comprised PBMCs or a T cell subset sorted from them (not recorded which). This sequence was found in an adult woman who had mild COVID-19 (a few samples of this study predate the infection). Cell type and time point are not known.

The CDR3 here is CATSRMAQGAGQPQHF. CDR3 coding DNA: TGTGCCACCAGCAGGATGGCACAGGGGGCTGGTCAGCCCCAGCATTTT. This sequence joins TRBV15 and TRBJ1-5, with 9 bases that match TRBD1. V shed 3 bases, J shed 6 bases, and the junction held 9 bases outside the gene matches. The CDR3 extends over 16 amino acids. CDR1 and CDR2 (germline): LNHNV, YYDKDF (reference sequence). The full variable domain, with the rest looked up from reference TRBV15 and TRBJ1-5, is DAMVIQNPRYQVTQFGKPVTLSCSQTLNHNVMYWYQQKSSQAPKLLFHYYDKDFNNEADTPDNFQSRRPNTSFCFLDIRSPGLGDTAMYLCATSRMAQGAGQPQHFGDGTRLSIL.